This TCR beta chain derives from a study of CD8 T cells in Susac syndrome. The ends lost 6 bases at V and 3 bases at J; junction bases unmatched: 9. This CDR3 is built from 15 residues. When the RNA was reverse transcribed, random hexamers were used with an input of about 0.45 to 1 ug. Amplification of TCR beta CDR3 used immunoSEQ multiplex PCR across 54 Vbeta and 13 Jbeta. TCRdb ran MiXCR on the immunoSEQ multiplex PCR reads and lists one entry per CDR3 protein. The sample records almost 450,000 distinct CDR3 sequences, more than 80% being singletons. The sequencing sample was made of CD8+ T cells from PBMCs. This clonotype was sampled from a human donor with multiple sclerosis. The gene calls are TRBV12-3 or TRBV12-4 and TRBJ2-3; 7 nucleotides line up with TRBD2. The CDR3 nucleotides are TGTGCCAGCAGCCCCAGCGGGAAGGCGACAGATACGCAGTATTTT. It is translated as CASSPSGKATDTQYF.